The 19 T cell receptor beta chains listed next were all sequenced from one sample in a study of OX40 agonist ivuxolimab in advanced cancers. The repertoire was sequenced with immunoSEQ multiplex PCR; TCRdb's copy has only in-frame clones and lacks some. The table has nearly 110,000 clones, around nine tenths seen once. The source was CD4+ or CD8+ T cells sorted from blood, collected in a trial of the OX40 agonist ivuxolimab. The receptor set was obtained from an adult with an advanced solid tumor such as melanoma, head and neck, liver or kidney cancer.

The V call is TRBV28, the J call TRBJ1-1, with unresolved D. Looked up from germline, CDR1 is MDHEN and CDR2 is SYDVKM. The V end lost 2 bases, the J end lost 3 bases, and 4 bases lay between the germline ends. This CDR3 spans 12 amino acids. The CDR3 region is CASSLGYTEAFF. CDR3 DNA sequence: TGTGCCAGCAGTTTAGGATACACTGAAGCTTTCTTT.

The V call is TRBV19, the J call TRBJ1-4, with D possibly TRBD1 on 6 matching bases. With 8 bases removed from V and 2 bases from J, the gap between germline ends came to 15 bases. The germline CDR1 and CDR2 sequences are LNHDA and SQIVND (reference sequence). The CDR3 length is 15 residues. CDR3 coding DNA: TGTGCCAGTCGAAACCAGGGGTGGACTAATGAAAAACTGTTTTTT. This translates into CASRNQGWTNEKLFF.

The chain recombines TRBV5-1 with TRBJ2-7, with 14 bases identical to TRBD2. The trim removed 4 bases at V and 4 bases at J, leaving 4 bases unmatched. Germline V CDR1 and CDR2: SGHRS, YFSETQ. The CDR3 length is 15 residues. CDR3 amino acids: CASSTGLAGEYEQYF. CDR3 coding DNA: TGCGCCAGCAGCACGGGACTAGCGGGGGAATACGAGCAGTACTTC.

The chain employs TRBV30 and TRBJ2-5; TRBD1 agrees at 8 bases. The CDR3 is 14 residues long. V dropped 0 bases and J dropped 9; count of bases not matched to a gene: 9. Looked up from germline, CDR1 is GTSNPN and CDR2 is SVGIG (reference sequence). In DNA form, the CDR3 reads TGTGCCTGGAGTGTGGGGACAGGAGGAAGGGCCCAGTACTTC. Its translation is CAWSVGTGGRAQYF.

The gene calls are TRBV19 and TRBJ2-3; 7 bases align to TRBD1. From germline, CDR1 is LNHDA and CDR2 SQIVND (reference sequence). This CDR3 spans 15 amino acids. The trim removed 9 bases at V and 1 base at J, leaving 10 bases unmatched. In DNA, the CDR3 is TGTGCCAGCTCCGAACAGGGGTACGGCACAGATACGCAGTATTTT. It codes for CASSEQGYGTDTQYF.

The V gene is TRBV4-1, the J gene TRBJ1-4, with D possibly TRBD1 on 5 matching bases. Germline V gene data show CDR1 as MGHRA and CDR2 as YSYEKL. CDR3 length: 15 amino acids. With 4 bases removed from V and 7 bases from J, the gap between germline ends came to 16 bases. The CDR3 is CASSPGVGSGEKLFF. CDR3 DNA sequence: TGCGCCAGCAGCCCGGGGGTTGGATCCGGTGAAAAACTGTTTTTT.

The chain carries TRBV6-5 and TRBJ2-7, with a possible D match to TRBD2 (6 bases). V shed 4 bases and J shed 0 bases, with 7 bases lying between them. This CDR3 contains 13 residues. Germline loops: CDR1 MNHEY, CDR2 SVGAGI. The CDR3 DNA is TGTGCCAGCAGTTTCGGGAGCTCCTACGAGCAGTACTTC. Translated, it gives CASSFGSSYEQYF.

In nucleotides, the CDR3 is TGTGCCAGCAGCCCACAAAACTCTGGAAACACCATATATTTT. Protein product: CASSPQNSGNTIYF. The chain recombines TRBV7-9 with TRBJ1-3; D is uncertain. The CDR3 has 14 amino acids. Per the germline V gene, CDR1 is SEHNR and CDR2 is FQNEAQ (reference sequence). The V gene lost 5 bases and the J gene lost 0 bases, with 8 bases spanning the gap. Using reference TRBV7-9 and TRBJ1-3 for the parts outside the CDR3, the full variable domain is DTGVSQNPRHKITKRGQNVTFRCDPISEHNRLYWYRQTLGQGPEFLTYFQNEAQLEKSRLLSDRFSAERPKGSFSTLEIQRTEQGDSAMYLCASSPQNSGNTIYFGEGSWLTVV.

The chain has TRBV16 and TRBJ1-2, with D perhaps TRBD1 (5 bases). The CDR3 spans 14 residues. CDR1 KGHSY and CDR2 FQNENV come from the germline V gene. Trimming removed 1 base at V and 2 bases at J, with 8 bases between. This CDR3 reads CASSQWGTNYGYTF. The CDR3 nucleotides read TGTGCCAGCAGCCAATGGGGCACCAACTATGGCTACACCTTC.

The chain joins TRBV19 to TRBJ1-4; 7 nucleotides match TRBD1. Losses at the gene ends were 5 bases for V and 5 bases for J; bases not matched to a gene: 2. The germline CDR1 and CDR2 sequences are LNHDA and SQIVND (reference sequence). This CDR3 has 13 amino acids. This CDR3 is CASSAQGNEKLFF. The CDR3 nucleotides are TGTGCCAGTAGTGCACAGGGGAATGAAAAACTGTTTTTT. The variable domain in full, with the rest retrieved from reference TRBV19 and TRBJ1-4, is DGGITQSPKYLFRKEGQNVTLSCEQNLNHDAMYWYRQDPGQGLRLIYYSQIVNDFQKGDIAEGYSVSREKKESFPLTVTSAQKNPTAFYLCASSAQGNEKLFFGSGTQLSVL.

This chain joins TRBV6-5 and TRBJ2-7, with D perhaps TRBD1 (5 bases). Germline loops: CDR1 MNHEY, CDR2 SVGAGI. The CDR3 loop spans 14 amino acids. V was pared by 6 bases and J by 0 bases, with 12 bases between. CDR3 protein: CASRRQPSSYEQYF. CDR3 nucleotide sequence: TGTGCCAGCAGACGACAGCCGAGCTCCTACGAGCAGTACTTC.

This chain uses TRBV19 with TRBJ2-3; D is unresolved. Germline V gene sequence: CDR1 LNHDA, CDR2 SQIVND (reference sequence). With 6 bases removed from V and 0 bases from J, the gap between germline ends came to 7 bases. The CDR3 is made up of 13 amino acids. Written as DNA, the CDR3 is TGTGCCAGTAGAGGGCAAAGCACAGATACGCAGTATTTT. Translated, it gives CASRGQSTDTQYF.

CDR3 in DNA: TGTGCCACCAGCACCGACAGGGAAGTATTCAATGAGCAGTTCTTC. It codes for CATSTDREVFNEQFF. The rearrangement links TRBV15 to TRBJ2-1; the match to TRBD1 covers 7 bases. CDR3 length: 15 amino acids. V lost 4 bases and J lost 6; bases outside the gene matches: 9. Germline loops: CDR1 LNHNV, CDR2 YYDKDF (reference sequence).

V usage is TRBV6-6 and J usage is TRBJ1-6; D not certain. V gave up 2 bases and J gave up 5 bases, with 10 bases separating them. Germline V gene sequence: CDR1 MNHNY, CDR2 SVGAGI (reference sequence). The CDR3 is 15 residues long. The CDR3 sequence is CASSYASPNNSPLHF. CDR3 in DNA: TGTGCCAGCAGTTACGCCAGCCCTAATAATTCACCCCTCCACTTT.

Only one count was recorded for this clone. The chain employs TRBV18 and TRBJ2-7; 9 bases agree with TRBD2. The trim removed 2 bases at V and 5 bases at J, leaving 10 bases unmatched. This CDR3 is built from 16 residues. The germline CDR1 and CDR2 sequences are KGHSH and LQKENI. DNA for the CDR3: TGTGCCAGCTCACCAAGGGCGGGGGGGCCATTCGACGAGCAGTACTTC. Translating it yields CASSPRAGGPFDEQYF.

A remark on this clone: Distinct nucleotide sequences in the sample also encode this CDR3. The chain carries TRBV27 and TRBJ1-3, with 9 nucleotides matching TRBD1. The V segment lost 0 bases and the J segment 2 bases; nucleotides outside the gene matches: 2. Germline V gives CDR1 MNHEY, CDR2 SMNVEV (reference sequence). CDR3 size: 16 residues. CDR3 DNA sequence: TGTGCCAGCAGTTTATCCGGGACAGGGACTGGAAACACCATATATTTT. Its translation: CASSLSGTGTGNTIYF.

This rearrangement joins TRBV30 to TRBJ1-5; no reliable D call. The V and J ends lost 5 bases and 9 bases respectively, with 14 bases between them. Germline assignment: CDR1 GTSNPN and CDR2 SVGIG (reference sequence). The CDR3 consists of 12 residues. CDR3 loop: CAWGEGPRPQHF. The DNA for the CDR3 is TGTGCCTGGGGCGAGGGCCCTAGGCCCCAGCATTTT.

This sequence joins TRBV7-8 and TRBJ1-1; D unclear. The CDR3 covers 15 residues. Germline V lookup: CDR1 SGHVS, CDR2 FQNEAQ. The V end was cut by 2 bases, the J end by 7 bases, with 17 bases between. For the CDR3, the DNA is TGTGCCAGCAGCTTAAGTGGTGGAGAGACTCTTGAAGCTTTCTTT. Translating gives CASSLSGGETLEAFF.

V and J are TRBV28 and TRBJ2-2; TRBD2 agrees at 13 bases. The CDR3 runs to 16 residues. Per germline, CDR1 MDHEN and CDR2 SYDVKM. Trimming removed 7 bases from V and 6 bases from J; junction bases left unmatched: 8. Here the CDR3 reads CASITVTSGGSGELFF. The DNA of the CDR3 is TGTGCCAGCATTACGGTGACTAGCGGGGGGTCCGGGGAGCTGTTTTTT.